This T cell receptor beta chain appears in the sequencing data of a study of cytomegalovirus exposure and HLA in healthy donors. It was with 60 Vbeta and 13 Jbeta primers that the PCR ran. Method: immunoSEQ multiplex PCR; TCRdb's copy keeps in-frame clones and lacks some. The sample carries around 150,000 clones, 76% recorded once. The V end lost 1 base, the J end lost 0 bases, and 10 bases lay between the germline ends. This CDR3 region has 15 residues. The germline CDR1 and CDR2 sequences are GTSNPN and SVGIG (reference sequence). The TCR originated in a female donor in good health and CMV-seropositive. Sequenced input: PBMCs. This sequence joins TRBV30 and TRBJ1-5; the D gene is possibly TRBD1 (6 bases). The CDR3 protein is CAWSGQGYSNQPQHF. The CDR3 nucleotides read TGTGCCTGGAGTGGGCAGGGGTATAGCAATCAGCCCCAGCATTTT.